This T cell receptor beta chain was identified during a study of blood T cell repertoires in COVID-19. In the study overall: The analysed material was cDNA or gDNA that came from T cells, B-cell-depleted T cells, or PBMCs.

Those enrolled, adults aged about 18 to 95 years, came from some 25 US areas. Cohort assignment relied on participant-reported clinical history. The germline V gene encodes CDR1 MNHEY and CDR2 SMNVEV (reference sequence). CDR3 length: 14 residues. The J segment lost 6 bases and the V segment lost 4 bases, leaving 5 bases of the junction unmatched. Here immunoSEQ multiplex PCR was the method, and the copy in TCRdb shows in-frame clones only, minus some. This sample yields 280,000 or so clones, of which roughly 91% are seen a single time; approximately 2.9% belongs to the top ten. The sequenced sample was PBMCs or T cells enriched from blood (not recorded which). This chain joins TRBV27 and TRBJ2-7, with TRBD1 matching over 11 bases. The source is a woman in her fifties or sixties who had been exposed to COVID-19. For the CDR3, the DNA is TGTGCCAGCAGTTCACCGGGACAGGGGGTCGAGCAGTACTTC. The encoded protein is CASSSPGQGVEQYF.